A single T cell receptor (beta chain) is shown here with its context. Sequencing used immunoSEQ multiplex PCR; TCRdb keeps in-frame clones, though not all of them. In the table there are about 2 million clones, roughly 95% of which are singletons. The CDR3 covers 15 residues. Trimming left V 7 bases short and J 1 base short, with 11 bases between. CDR1 is MGHDK and CDR2 is SYGVNS in the germline V gene. This record belongs to a study of shared clonotypes between healthy human individuals. The chain couples TRBV25-1 to TRBJ2-6; D may be TRBD2 (6 bases). The receptor was derived from a man aged 18 to 29 in good health. Sequencing used naive CD4+ T cells sorted from blood. Subset reported: CD45RA+ positively selected. The CDR3 loop reads CASTHGGSGANVLTF. Here the CDR3 DNA reads TGTGCCAGCACCCACGGAGGGTCTGGGGCCAACGTCCTGACTTTC.